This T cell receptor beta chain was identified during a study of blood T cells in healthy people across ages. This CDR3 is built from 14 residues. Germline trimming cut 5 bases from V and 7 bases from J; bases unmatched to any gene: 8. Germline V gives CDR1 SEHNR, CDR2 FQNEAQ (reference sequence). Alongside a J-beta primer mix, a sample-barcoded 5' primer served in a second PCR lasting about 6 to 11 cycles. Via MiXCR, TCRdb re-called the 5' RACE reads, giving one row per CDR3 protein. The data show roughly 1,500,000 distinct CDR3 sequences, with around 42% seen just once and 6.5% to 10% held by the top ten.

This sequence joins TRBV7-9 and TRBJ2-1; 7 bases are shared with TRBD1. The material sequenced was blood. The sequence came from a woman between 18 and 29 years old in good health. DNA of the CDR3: TGTGCCAGCAGCGAGGACAGGCCACGGAATGAGCAGTTCTTC. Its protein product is CASSEDRPRNEQFF.